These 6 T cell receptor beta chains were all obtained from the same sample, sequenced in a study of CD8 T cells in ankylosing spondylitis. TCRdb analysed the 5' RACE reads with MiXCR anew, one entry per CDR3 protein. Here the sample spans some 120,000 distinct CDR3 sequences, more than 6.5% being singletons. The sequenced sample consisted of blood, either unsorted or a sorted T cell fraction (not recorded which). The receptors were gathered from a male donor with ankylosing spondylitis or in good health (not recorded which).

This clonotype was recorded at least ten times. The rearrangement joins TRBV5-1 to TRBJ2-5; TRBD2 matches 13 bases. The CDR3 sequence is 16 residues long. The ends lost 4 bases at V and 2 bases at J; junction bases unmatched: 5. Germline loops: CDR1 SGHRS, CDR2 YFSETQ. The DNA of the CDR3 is TGCGCCAGCAGCGCCGGACTAGCGGGGGAACAAGAGACCCAGTACTTC. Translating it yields CASSAGLAGEQETQYF.

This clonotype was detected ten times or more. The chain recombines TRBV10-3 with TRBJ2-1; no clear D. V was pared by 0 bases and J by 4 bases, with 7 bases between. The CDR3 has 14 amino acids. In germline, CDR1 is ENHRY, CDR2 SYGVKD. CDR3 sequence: CAISESNGYNEQFF. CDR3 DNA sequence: TGTGCCATCAGTGAGTCGAATGGGTACAATGAGCAGTTCTTC.

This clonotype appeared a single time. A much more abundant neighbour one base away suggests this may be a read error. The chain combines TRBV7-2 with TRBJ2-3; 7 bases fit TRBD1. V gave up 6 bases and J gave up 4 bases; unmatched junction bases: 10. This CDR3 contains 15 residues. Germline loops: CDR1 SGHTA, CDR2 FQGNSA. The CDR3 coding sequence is TGTGCCAGCAGATTGGACCGACAGGGTTCAGATACGCAGTATTTT. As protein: CASRLDRQGSDTQYF. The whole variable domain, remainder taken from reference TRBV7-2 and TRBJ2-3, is GAGVSQSPSNKVTEKGKDVELRCDPISGHTALYWYRQSLGQGLEFLIYFQGNSAPDKSGLPSDRFSAERTGGSVSTLTIQRTQQEDSAVYLCASRLDRQGSDTQYFGPGTRLTVL.

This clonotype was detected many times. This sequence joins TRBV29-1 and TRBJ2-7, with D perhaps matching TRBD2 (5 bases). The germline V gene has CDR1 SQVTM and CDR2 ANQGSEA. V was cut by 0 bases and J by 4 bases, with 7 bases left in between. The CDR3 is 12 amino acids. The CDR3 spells CSVEDSGYEQYF. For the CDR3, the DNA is TGCAGCGTTGAAGATTCGGGGTACGAGCAGTACTTC.

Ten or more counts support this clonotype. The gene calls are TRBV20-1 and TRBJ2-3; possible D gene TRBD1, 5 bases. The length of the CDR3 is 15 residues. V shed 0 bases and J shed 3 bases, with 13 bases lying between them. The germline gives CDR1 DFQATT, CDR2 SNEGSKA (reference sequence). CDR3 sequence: CSARDGQGGTDTQYF. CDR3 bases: TGCAGTGCTAGAGATGGGCAGGGCGGAACAGATACGCAGTATTTT.

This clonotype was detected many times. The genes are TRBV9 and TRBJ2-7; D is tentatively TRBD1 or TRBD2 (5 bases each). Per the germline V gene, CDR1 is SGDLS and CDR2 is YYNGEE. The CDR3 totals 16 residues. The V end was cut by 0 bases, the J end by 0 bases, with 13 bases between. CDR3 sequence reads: CASSVGGTGGSYEQYF. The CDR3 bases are TGTGCCAGCAGCGTAGGTGGTACTGGGGGCTCCTACGAGCAGTACTTC.